What follows are 12 T cell receptor beta chains derived from one specimen sequenced in a study of CD8 T cells in Susac syndrome. An input of roughly 0.45 to 1 ug of RNA was subjected to reverse transcription using random hexamers. TCRdb re-analysed the immunoSEQ multiplex PCR reads in MiXCR, keeping a single row per CDR3 protein. The sample lists roughly 130,000 distinct CDR3 sequences, 90% to 95% occurring once. The sequenced sample was CD4+ T cells from PBMCs. Receptor source: a human donor in good health.

The chain couples TRBV18 to TRBJ2-7; either TRBD1 or TRBD2 may fit D (6 bases each). The V and J ends lost 6 bases and 2 bases respectively, with 11 bases between them. The CDR3 is made up of 13 amino acids. Looked up from germline, CDR1 is KGHSH and CDR2 is LQKENI. CDR3 in amino acids: CASSEGGPYEQYF. The DNA of the CDR3 is TGTGCCAGCTCCGAGGGGGGTCCCTACGAGCAGTACTTC.

This chain uses TRBV5-1 with TRBJ2-3, with 9 positions matching TRBD2. The germline CDR1 and CDR2 sequences are SGHRS and YFSETQ. The J segment lost 2 bases and the V segment lost 0 bases, leaving 4 bases of the junction unmatched. The CDR3 length is 16 residues. The CDR3 nucleotides read TGCGCCAGCAGCTTGGGAGCGGGAGGAAACACAGATACGCAGTATTTT. As protein: CASSLGAGGNTDTQYF.

This clonotype was seen only once. The chain uses TRBV29-1 and TRBJ2-5; D is perhaps TRBD1 (5 bases). From germline, CDR1 is SQVTM and CDR2 ANQGSEA. The CDR3 runs to 13 residues. V was shortened by 2 bases and J by 1 base, with 8 bases between the two germline ends. CDR3: CSVEQGAQETQYF. CDR3 coding DNA: TGCAGCGTTGAACAGGGTGCCCAAGAGACCCAGTACTTC. The entire variable domain, with the rest obtained from reference TRBV29-1 and TRBJ2-5, is as follows: SAVISQKPSRDICQRGTSLTIQCQVDSQVTMMFWYRQQPGQSLTLIATANQGSEATYESGFVIDKFPISRPNLTFSTLTVSNMSPEDSSIYLCSVEQGAQETQYFGPGTRLLVL.

This clonotype was observed a single time. The gene calls are TRBV14 and TRBJ2-5; TRBD2 matches 11 bases. V was clipped by 4 bases and J by 5 bases; unmatched bases: 6. Germline assignment: CDR1 SGHDN and CDR2 FVKESK. The CDR3 is made up of 15 amino acids. The CDR3 DNA is TGTGCCAGCAGCCGCCAGGGACTAGCGGCGGAGACCCAGTACTTC. Translation: CASSRQGLAAETQYF. The full variable domain, rest sourced from reference TRBV14 and TRBJ2-5, is EAGVTQFPSHSVIEKGQTVTLRCDPISGHDNLYWYRRVMGKEIKFLLHFVKESKQDESGMPNNRFLAERTGGTYSTLKVQPAELEDSGVYFCASSRQGLAAETQYFGPGTRLLVL.

The gene calls are TRBV20-1 and TRBJ1-1; D unresolved. Looked up from germline, CDR1 is DFQATT and CDR2 is SNEGSKA (reference sequence). The V end lost 3 bases, the J end lost 0 bases, and 8 bases lay between the germline ends. This CDR3 comprises 13 residues. Here the CDR3 reads CSASRSLNTEAFF. Here the CDR3 DNA reads TGCAGTGCTAGCCGGTCTCTGAACACTGAAGCTTTCTTT.

The chain uses TRBV19 and TRBJ1-1; D remains ambiguous. V lost 3 bases, J lost 1 base, and 9 bases lay in between. The CDR3 is made up of 14 amino acids. The germline V gene has CDR1 LNHDA and CDR2 SQIVND (reference sequence). In DNA form, the CDR3 reads TGTGCCAGTAGTATCGGGCAGACGAACACTGAAGCTTTCTTT. Protein sequence: CASSIGQTNTEAFF.

This clonotype appeared once. The chain links TRBV15 to TRBJ2-7; weak D call: TRBD2 (5 bases). Between the trimmed V and J ends, which lost 4 bases and 2 bases, there was a span of 9 bases. CDR1 is LNHNV and CDR2 is YYDKDF in the germline V gene (reference sequence). CDR3 length: 13 amino acids. CDR3 in DNA: TGTGCCACCAGCACCGGACTTACCTACGAGCAGTACTTC. Its protein product is CATSTGLTYEQYF.

The CDR3, as DNA: TGTGCCAGCAGCACTTCAGGGTGGCTAGCCAAAAACATTCAGTACTTC. The encoded protein is CASSTSGWLAKNIQYF. The genes are TRBV14 and TRBJ2-4, with D perhaps TRBD1 (5 bases). V shed 5 bases and J shed 0 bases, with 14 bases lying between them. This CDR3 contains 16 residues. Germline loops: CDR1 SGHDN, CDR2 FVKESK.

This clonotype came up once. This sequence joins TRBV30 and TRBJ2-3; TRBD2 matches 9 bases. Per the germline V gene, CDR1 is GTSNPN and CDR2 is SVGIG (reference sequence). The V gene end was trimmed by 2 bases and the J gene end by 4 bases; junction bases not matched to a gene: 7. This CDR3 comprises 15 residues. The CDR3 DNA follows: TGTGCCTGGAGTCCCGCGGGAGGGCGGGCAGATACGCAGTATTTT. It codes for CAWSPAGGRADTQYF.

The chain carries TRBV29-1 and TRBJ2-1; 8 bases agree with TRBD1. The junction had 9 bases not matched to a gene; V was cut back by 7 bases and J by 4 bases. The germline V gene has CDR1 SQVTM and CDR2 ANQGSEA. The CDR3 extends over 14 amino acids. CDR3 protein: CSAMGQDRYNEQFF. The CDR3 coding sequence is TGCAGCGCTATGGGACAGGATCGATACAATGAGCAGTTCTTC.

The chain recombines TRBV4-1 with TRBJ2-3; unclear D gene. Germline V lookup: CDR1 MGHRA, CDR2 YSYEKL. The V gene lost 3 bases and the J gene lost 6 bases, with 10 bases spanning the gap. The CDR3 has 13 residues. CDR3 DNA: TGCGCCAGCAGCCAGGCAGTAGGGGATACGCAGTATTTT. This encodes CASSQAVGDTQYF.

This chain connects TRBV27 to TRBJ2-7; D not certain. The CDR3 totals 15 residues. Per the germline V gene, CDR1 is MNHEY and CDR2 is SMNVEV (reference sequence). V gave up 0 bases and J gave up 2 bases, with 11 bases separating them. In DNA, the CDR3 is TGTGCCAGCAGTTTATCGGGGATCCCGACCTACGAGCAGTACTTC. As protein: CASSLSGIPTYEQYF.